This record looks at one TCR beta chain sequence and its context. This sample was taken from a study of blood T cells in healthy people across ages. It was with a sample-barcoded 5' primer and a J-beta primer mix that a second PCR of roughly 6 to 12 cycles was run. From the 5' RACE reads, TCRdb called clonotypes with MiXCR, one entry per CDR3 protein. This sample has 650,000 to 1,000,000 distinct CDR3 sequences, with 36% found just once. Material: blood. This receptor was taken from a man aged 18 to 30 in good health.

CDR3 loop: CASSQGGSNEQFF. Written as DNA, the CDR3 is TGTGCCAGCAGTCAGGGTGGCAGCAATGAGCAGTTCTTC. The chain combines TRBV28 with TRBJ2-1; D may be TRBD1 (5 bases). Trimming cost V 5 bases and J 6 bases, with 11 bases left between them. The CDR3 contains 13 residues. CDR1 and CDR2 (germline): MDHEN, SYDVKM.